A selection of T cell receptor beta chains follows, all from one sample in a study of shared clonotypes between healthy human individuals. The repertoire was sequenced with immunoSEQ multiplex PCR; TCRdb's copy has only in-frame clones and lacks some. The data contain under 1 million clones, 80% to 95% of them singletons. The sample was naive CD8+ T cells sorted from blood. The source is a man aged 25-45 years in good health. Each CDR3 is given with its conserved first and last residue. Each record gives: clone size, J gene, V gene, D gene, CDR3 protein, CDR3 DNA. D genes are given only for firm matches. Clone size appears in some rows only: once, few, many, or a class for an expanded clone.

abundance: NA
j_gene: TRBJ1-1
v_gene: TRBV7-2
d_gene: TRBD1
CDR3aa: CASSHPPGQGWATEAFF
CDR3nt: TGTGCCAGCAGCCACCCCCCGGGACAGGGGTGGGCCACTGAAGCTTTCTTT

abundance: NA
j_gene: TRBJ2-5
v_gene: TRBV7-9
d_gene: NA
CDR3aa: CASSLLGETQYF
CDR3nt: TGTGCCAGCAGCTTACTTGGAGAGACCCAGTACTTC

abundance: NA
j_gene: TRBJ1-1
v_gene: TRBV29-1
d_gene: NA
CDR3aa: CSVPLGGTEAFF
CDR3nt: TGCAGCGTTCCCTTGGGGGGGACTGAAGCTTTCTTT

abundance: NA
j_gene: TRBJ1-2
v_gene: TRBV6-1
d_gene: NA
CDR3aa: CASRLNYGYTF
CDR3nt: TGTGCCAGCCGACTGAACTATGGCTACACCTTC

abundance: NA
j_gene: TRBJ2-1
v_gene: TRBV5-8
d_gene: TRBD2
CDR3aa: CASSSGLAGDDEQFF
CDR3nt: TGTGCCAGCAGCTCCGGACTAGCGGGAGATGATGAGCAGTTCTTC

abundance: once
j_gene: TRBJ2-7
v_gene: TRBV5-1
d_gene: NA
CDR3aa: CASSLVASGDFYEQYF
CDR3nt: TGCGCCAGCAGCTTGGTGGCGTCAGGGGATTTCTACGAGCAGTACTTC

abundance: NA
j_gene: TRBJ2-2
v_gene: TRBV25-1
d_gene: NA
CDR3aa: CASSEFSGVTGELFF
CDR3nt: TGTGCCAGCAGTGAATTTTCGGGGGTGACCGGGGAGCTGTTTTTT

abundance: NA
j_gene: TRBJ1-4
v_gene: TRBV30
d_gene: TRBD1
CDR3aa: CAWSGGQGDEKLFF
CDR3nt: TGTGCCTGGAGTGGGGGACAGGGTGATGAAAAACTGTTTTTT

abundance: NA
j_gene: TRBJ2-7
v_gene: TRBV6-5
d_gene: TRBD1
CDR3aa: CASSPTGAYEQYF
CDR3nt: TGTGCCAGCAGTCCCACAGGGGCCTACGAGCAGTACTTC

abundance: NA
j_gene: TRBJ2-2
v_gene: TRBV29-1
d_gene: NA
CDR3aa: CSVLGRGTGELFF
CDR3nt: TGCAGCGTTTTGGGACGGGGGACCGGGGAGCTGTTTTTT

abundance: NA
j_gene: TRBJ1-4
v_gene: TRBV28
d_gene: TRBD1
CDR3aa: CASSFSHRGVNEKLFF
CDR3nt: TGTGCCAGCAGTTTCTCGCACAGGGGAGTAAATGAAAAACTGTTTTTT

abundance: once
j_gene: TRBJ1-1
v_gene: TRBV7-8
d_gene: NA
CDR3aa: CASSLLNTEAFF
CDR3nt: TGTGCCAGCAGCTTACTGAACACTGAAGCTTTCTTT

abundance: NA
j_gene: TRBJ2-1
v_gene: TRBV14
d_gene: NA
CDR3aa: CASSHQGRGEQFF
CDR3nt: TGTGCCAGCAGCCACCAGGGAAGGGGTGAGCAGTTCTTC

abundance: once
j_gene: TRBJ1-1
v_gene: TRBV28
d_gene: NA
CDR3aa: CASSLSPTLNTEAFF
CDR3nt: TGTGCCAGCAGTTTATCTCCCACCCTGAACACTGAAGCTTTCTTT

abundance: NA
j_gene: TRBJ2-5
v_gene: TRBV28
d_gene: NA
CDR3aa: CASSLLQGVVQETQYF
CDR3nt: TGTGCCAGCAGTTTATTACAGGGAGTGGTCCAAGAGACCCAGTACTTC

abundance: NA
j_gene: TRBJ1-1
v_gene: TRBV27
d_gene: NA
CDR3aa: CASKRTGTEAFF
CDR3nt: TGTGCCAGCAAGCGTACTGGCACTGAAGCTTTCTTT

abundance: NA
j_gene: TRBJ2-2
v_gene: TRBV19
d_gene: NA
CDR3aa: CASRLGQNTGELFF
CDR3nt: TGTGCCAGTAGATTGGGACAAAACACCGGGGAGCTGTTTTTT

abundance: NA
j_gene: TRBJ1-5
v_gene: TRBV4-1
d_gene: NA
CDR3aa: CASSQESTSNQPQHF
CDR3nt: TGCGCCAGCAGCCAAGAAAGTACAAGCAATCAGCCCCAGCATTTT

abundance: NA
j_gene: TRBJ2-3
v_gene: TRBV29-1
d_gene: NA
CDR3aa: CSGWNLVETSTDTQYF
CDR3nt: TGCAGCGGCTGGAACCTGGTAGAGACTAGCACAGATACGCAGTATTTT

abundance: NA
j_gene: TRBJ2-7
v_gene: TRBV7-2
d_gene: TRBD2
CDR3aa: CASSWGLAGGGEQYF
CDR3nt: TGTGCCAGCAGCTGGGGACTAGCGGGAGGGGGAGAGCAGTACTTC

abundance: NA
j_gene: TRBJ1-5
v_gene: TRBV6-6
d_gene: NA
CDR3aa: CASRDFYSNQPQHF
CDR3nt: TGTGCCAGCAGGGACTTTTATAGCAATCAGCCCCAGCATTTT

abundance: NA
j_gene: TRBJ2-7
v_gene: TRBV10-2
d_gene: NA
CDR3aa: CASSERAYEQYF
CDR3nt: TGCGCCAGCAGTGAGCGAGCCTACGAGCAGTACTTC

abundance: NA
j_gene: TRBJ2-1
v_gene: TRBV10-1
d_gene: NA
CDR3aa: CASRSGVGGEQFF
CDR3nt: TGCGCCAGCAGGTCAGGGGTTGGAGGTGAGCAGTTCTTC

abundance: NA
j_gene: TRBJ2-7
v_gene: TRBV10-3
d_gene: NA
CDR3aa: CAIRPDDNSYEQYF
CDR3nt: TGTGCCATCAGGCCTGATGACAACTCCTACGAGCAGTACTTC

abundance: NA
j_gene: TRBJ2-1
v_gene: TRBV9
d_gene: NA
CDR3aa: CASSVGQGAYNEQFF
CDR3nt: TGTGCCAGCAGCGTAGGGCAGGGTGCCTACAATGAGCAGTTCTTC

abundance: once
j_gene: TRBJ2-5
v_gene: TRBV19
d_gene: TRBD1
CDR3aa: CASSIGTGLRLGQETQYF
CDR3nt: TGTGCCAGTAGTATCGGGACAGGGTTAAGACTAGGGCAAGAGACCCAGTACTTC

abundance: NA
j_gene: TRBJ2-1
v_gene: TRBV29-1
d_gene: NA
CDR3aa: CSVVPGPVTYNEQFF
CDR3nt: TGCAGCGTTGTACCGGGCCCCGTCACCTACAATGAGCAGTTCTTC

abundance: NA
j_gene: TRBJ2-7
v_gene: TRBV5-1
d_gene: TRBD2
CDR3aa: CASSLVAGAVEEQYF
CDR3nt: TGCGCCAGCAGCTTGGTAGCGGGGGCCGTGGAGGAGCAGTACTTC

abundance: NA
j_gene: TRBJ2-3
v_gene: TRBV9
d_gene: NA
CDR3aa: CASSVGRRTDTQYF
CDR3nt: TGTGCCAGCAGCGTCGGACGGCGCACAGATACGCAGTATTTT

abundance: NA
j_gene: TRBJ2-3
v_gene: TRBV7-6
d_gene: TRBD2
CDR3aa: CASSLGTSGTDTQYF
CDR3nt: TGTGCCAGCAGCTTAGGGACTAGCGGGACAGATACGCAGTATTTT

abundance: NA
j_gene: TRBJ2-3
v_gene: TRBV7-9
d_gene: NA
CDR3aa: CASSSWGSTDTQYF
CDR3nt: TGTGCCAGCAGTTCTTGGGGAAGCACAGATACGCAGTATTTT

abundance: NA
j_gene: TRBJ2-2
v_gene: TRBV7-8
d_gene: TRBD2
CDR3aa: CASSFYGGANTGELFF
CDR3nt: TGTGCCAGCAGCTTCTACGGGGGGGCGAACACCGGGGAGCTGTTTTTT

abundance: NA
j_gene: TRBJ2-1
v_gene: TRBV27
d_gene: NA
CDR3aa: CASIPPNYNEQFF
CDR3nt: TGTGCCAGCATCCCCCCCAATTACAATGAGCAGTTCTTC

abundance: NA
j_gene: TRBJ2-7
v_gene: TRBV27
d_gene: NA
CDR3aa: CASSSYQQRGQYEQYF
CDR3nt: TGTGCCAGCAGTTCCTATCAACAGCGGGGACAGTACGAGCAGTACTTC

abundance: NA
j_gene: TRBJ2-7
v_gene: TRBV18
d_gene: TRBD2
CDR3aa: CASSPATSQTYEQYF
CDR3nt: TGTGCCAGCTCACCGGCGACTAGCCAAACCTACGAGCAGTACTTC

abundance: NA
j_gene: TRBJ1-2
v_gene: TRBV27
d_gene: NA
CDR3aa: CASRETGANYGYTF
CDR3nt: TGTGCCAGCAGGGAGACAGGAGCTAACTATGGCTACACCTTC

abundance: NA
j_gene: TRBJ2-7
v_gene: TRBV29-1
d_gene: NA
CDR3aa: CSVEVPGSSYEQYF
CDR3nt: TGCAGCGTTGAAGTCCCCGGAAGCTCCTACGAGCAGTACTTC